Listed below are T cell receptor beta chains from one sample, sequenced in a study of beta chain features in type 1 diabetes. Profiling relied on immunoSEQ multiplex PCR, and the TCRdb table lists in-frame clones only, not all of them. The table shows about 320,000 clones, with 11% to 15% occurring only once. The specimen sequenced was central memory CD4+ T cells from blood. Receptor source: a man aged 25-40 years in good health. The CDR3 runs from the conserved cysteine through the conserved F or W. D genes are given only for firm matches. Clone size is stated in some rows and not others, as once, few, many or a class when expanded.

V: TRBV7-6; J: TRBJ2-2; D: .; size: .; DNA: TGTGCCAGCAGCTTAATCGGGGGCGAGACCGGGGAGCTGTTTTTT; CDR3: CASSLIGGETGELFF
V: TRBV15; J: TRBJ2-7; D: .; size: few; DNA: TGTGCCACCAGCAGAGATCTGGGGACCCCACGCGAGCAGTACTTC; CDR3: CATSRDLGTPREQYF
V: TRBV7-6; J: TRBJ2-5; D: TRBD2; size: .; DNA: TGTGCCAGCAGCTTAGCAGGACTAGCGGGAGTGGAGACCCAGTACTTC; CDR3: CASSLAGLAGVETQYF
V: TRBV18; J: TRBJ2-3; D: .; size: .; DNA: TGTGCCAGCCGGGCGGATACGCAGTATTTT; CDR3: CASRADTQYF
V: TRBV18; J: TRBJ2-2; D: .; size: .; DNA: TGTGCCAGCTCACCAGACCAGGGATGGACCGGGGAGCTGTTTTTT; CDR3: CASSPDQGWTGELFF
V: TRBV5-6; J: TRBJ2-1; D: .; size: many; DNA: TGTGCCAGCAGCTTCAGGACTCGCTCCTACAATGAGCAGTTCTTC; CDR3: CASSFRTRSYNEQFF
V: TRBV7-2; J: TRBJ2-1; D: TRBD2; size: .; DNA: TGCGCCAGCAGCCTGGGACTAGCGGGAGTTTCTGAGCAGTTCTTC; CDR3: CASSLGLAGVSEQFF
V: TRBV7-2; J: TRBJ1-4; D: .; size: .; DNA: TGTGCCAGCAGTTTTGAGGGGAGACGGGTCGGTGAAAAACTGTTTTTT; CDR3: CASSFEGRRVGEKLFF
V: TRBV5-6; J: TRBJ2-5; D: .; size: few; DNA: TGTGCCAGCAGCTATGAACAAGGGGAGACCCAGTACTTC; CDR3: CASSYEQGETQYF
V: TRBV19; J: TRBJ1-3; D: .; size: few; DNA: TGTGCCAGTAGTACCCCCGGGACACCCGGAAACACCATATATTTT; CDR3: CASSTPGTPGNTIYF
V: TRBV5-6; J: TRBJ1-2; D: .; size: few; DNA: TGTGCCAGCAGCTTACCAAGTCGATATGGCTACACCTTC; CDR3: CASSLPSRYGYTF
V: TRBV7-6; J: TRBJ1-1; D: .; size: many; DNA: TGTGCCAGCAGCTCGGCGGCGGGGGAGACTGAAGCTTTCTTT; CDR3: CASSSAAGETEAFF
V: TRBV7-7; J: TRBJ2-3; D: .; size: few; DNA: TGTGCCAGCAGCTTAGACGGGGTTTCGGGGGATACGCAGTATTTT; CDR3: CASSLDGVSGDTQYF
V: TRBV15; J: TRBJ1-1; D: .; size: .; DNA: TGTGCCACCAGTTACTTGAACACTGAAGCTTTCTTT; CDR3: CATSYLNTEAFF
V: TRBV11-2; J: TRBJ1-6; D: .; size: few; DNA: TGTGCCAGCAGCCTCTATCTTCCACCCCTCCACTTT; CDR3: CASSLYLPPLHF
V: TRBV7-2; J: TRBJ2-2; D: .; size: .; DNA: TGTGCCAGCAGCCCAAGCCGGGTACTTGGGGAGCTGTTTTTT; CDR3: CASSPSRVLGELFF
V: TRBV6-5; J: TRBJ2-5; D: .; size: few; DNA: TGTGCCAGCACCTTAAAGACGGGGGTGGGGGCGACCCAGTACTTC; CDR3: CASTLKTGVGATQYF
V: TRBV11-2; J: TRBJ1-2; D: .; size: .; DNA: TGTGCCAGCAGCCCCGAGGGACAAGGCTACACCTTC; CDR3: CASSPEGQGYTF
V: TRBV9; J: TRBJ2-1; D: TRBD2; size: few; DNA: TGTGCCAGCACCTGGGGGGCGGGAGGCCAAAACAATGAGCAGTTCTTC; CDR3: CASTWGAGGQNNEQFF
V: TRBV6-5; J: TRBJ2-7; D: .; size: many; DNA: TGTGCCAGCAGTTCGGGACCCCCATGGGAGCAGTACTTC; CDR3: CASSSGPPWEQYF
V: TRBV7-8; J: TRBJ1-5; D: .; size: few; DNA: TGTGCCAGCAGCTTAGAGGAGGGGCCCGGGAATCAGCCCCAGCATTTT; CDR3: CASSLEEGPGNQPQHF
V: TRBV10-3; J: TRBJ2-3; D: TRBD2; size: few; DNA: TGTGCCATCAGTGAGTCTAGCGGGAGCACAGATACGCAGTATTTT; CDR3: CAISESSGSTDTQYF
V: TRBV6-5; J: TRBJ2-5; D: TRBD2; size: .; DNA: TGTGCCAGCAGCGGACTAGCGGGACAGGAGACCCAGTACTTC; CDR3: CASSGLAGQETQYF
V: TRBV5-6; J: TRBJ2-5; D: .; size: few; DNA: TGTGCCAGCAGCCCCGCCGGGGGTACGGAGACCCAGTACTTC; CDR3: CASSPAGGTETQYF
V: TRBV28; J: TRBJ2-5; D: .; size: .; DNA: TGTGCCAGCAGCCTTGAGGGGACCCAGTACTTC; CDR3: CASSLEGTQYF
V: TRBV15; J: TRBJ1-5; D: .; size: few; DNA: TGTGCCACCAGCAGGAAGGTGGACAGCGGTCAGCCCCAGCATTTT; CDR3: CATSRKVDSGQPQHF
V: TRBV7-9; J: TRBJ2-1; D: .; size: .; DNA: TGTGCCAGCAGCTTACTGGGGAGGGAGCAGTTCTTC; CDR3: CASSLLGREQFF
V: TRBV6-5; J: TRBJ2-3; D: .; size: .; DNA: TGTGCCAGCAGGGCCCGGGACTTTCCCGCTGCGCAGTATTTT; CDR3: CASRARDFPAAQYF
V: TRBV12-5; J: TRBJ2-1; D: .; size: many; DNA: TGTGCTAGTGGTTTATTGAGCGGGCGGTGGCACAATGAGCAGTTCTTC; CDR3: CASGLLSGRWHNEQFF
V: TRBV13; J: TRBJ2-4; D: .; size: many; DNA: TGTGCCAGCAGCTCTAGGGTGGGCAAAAACATTCAGTACTTC; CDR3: CASSSRVGKNIQYF
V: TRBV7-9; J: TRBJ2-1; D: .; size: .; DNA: TGTGCCAGCCGACCACTGGCCTCATACAATGAGCAGTTCTTC; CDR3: CASRPLASYNEQFF
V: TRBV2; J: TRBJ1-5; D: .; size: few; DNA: TGTGCCAGCAGTGAGGGACACCCCAATCAGCCCCAGCATTTT; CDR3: CASSEGHPNQPQHF
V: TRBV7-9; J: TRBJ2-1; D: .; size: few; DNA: TGTGCCAGCATTCGGGGGAGGACCGGAAACAATGAGCAGTTCTTC; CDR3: CASIRGRTGNNEQFF
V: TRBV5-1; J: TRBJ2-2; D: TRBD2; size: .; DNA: TGCGCCGGGCGCCCCGGGAGGGGAACCGGGGAGCTGTTTTTT; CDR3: CAGRPGRGTGELFF
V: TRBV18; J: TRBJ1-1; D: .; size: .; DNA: TGTGCCAGCTCACCTTTTAGAGGGGGGCACACTGAAGCTTTCTTT; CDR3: CASSPFRGGHTEAFF
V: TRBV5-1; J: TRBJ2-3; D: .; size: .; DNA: TGCGCCAGCAGCGTGGGAGCGGGACAGACAGATACGCAGTATTTT; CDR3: CASSVGAGQTDTQYF
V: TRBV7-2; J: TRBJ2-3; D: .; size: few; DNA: TGTGCCAGCAGCTTAGTCGGCCGCACAGATACGCAGTATTTT; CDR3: CASSLVGRTDTQYF
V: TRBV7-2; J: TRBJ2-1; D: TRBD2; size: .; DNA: TGTGCCAGCAGCTCTAGCGGGACCCGCCGTGGTGAGCAGTTCTTC; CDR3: CASSSSGTRRGEQFF
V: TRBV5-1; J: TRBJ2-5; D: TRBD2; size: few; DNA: TGCGCCAGCAGCGCAGGACTAGCGGCGAAGACCCAGTACTTC; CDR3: CASSAGLAAKTQYF
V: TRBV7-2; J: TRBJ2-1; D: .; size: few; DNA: TGTGCCAGCAGCTTTACGGTTGGTGGGTACAATGAGCAGTTCTTC; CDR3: CASSFTVGGYNEQFF
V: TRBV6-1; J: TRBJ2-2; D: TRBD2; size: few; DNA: TGTGCCAGCAGTGAAGCGGCGGGAGCCGCGAACACCGGGGAGCTGTTTTTT; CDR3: CASSEAAGAANTGELFF
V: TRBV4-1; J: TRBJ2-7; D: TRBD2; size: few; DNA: TGCGCCAGCAGCCAAGGGGCCCCGGGCGGGGGGCCTGTCTCGAGCTCCTACGAGCAGTACTTC; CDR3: CASSQGAPGGGPVSSSYEQYF
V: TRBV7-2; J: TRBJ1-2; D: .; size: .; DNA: TGTGCCAGCAGCTCGGCGGGAGGGATCTATGGCTACACCTTC; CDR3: CASSSAGGIYGYTF
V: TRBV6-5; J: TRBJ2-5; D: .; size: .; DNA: TGTGCCAGCAGTTATAGGAATAATCAAGAGACCCAGTACTTC; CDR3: CASSYRNNQETQYF
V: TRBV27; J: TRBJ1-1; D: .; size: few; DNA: TGTGCCAGCTACCAAGGAGGGCGGAGGGGAGAAGCTTTCTTT; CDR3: CASYQGGRRGEAFF
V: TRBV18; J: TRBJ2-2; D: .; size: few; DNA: TGTGCCAGCTCCCGAAGCAACAGGGCCGGGGAGCTGTTTTTT; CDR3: CASSRSNRAGELFF
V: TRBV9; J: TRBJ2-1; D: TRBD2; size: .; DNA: TGTGCCAGCAGCGTAGACCCCCCCGGGACTATATACAATGAGCAGTTCTTC; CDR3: CASSVDPPGTIYNEQFF
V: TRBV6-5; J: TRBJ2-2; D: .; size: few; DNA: TGTGCCAGCAGTTACCGCCGGGGGCAGAACACCGGGGAGCTGTTTTTT; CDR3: CASSYRRGQNTGELFF
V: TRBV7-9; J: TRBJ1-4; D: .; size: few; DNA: TGTGCCAGCAGCTCGGGGACCTCGAACGGAAAACTGTTTTTT; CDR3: CASSSGTSNGKLFF
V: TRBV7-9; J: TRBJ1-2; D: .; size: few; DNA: TGTGCCAGCAGCCCAGACAGCAGCTATGGCTACACCTTC; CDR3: CASSPDSSYGYTF
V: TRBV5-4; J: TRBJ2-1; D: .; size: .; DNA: TGTGCCAGCAGCTACCCAAGAACAGGGATTGGGTTCGATGAGCAGTTCTTC; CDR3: CASSYPRTGIGFDEQFF
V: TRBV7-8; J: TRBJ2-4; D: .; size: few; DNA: TGTGCCAGCAGCTATGGGCCCCTCACGGGAGCCAAAAACATTCAGTACTTC; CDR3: CASSYGPLTGAKNIQYF
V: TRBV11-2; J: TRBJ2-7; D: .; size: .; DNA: TGTGCCAGCAGCTTAGCCAGGAACTACGAGCAGTACTTC; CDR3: CASSLARNYEQYF
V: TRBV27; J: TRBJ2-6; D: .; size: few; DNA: TGTGCCAGCAGCATCAAACTCTCTGGGGCCAACGTCCTGACTTTC; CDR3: CASSIKLSGANVLTF
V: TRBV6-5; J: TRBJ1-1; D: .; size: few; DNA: TGTGCCAGCAGTTACATGCCTTCCTATGTGGCTTTCTTT; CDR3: CASSYMPSYVAFF
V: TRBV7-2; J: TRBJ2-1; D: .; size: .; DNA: TGTGCCAGCAGCTTAGGGACGAGGAATGAGCAGTTCTTC; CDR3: CASSLGTRNEQFF
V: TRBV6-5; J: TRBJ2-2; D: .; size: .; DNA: TGTGCCAGCCTCCATCAGTCCGGGCAATCCGGGGAGCTGTTTTTT; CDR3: CASLHQSGQSGELFF
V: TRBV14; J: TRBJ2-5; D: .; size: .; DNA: TGTGCCAGCAGCCAAGTTTCCGGGACCCAGTACTTC; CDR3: CASSQVSGTQYF
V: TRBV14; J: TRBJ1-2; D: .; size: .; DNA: TGTGCCAGCAGCCAAGTTTACGGAGGGTATGGCTACACCTTC; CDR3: CASSQVYGGYGYTF
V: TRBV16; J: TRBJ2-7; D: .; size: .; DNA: TGTGCCAGCAGCCATAACAGGTACTACGAGCAGTACTTC; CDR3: CASSHNRYYEQYF